These 10 T cell receptor beta chains share one sample of origin, sequenced in a study of blood T cell repertoires in COVID-19. Sequenced by immunoSEQ multiplex PCR; TCRdb stores in-frame clones only, minus some. The sample carries some 280,000 clones, approximately 91% recorded once. Material: peripheral blood. The receptors shown here come from a woman aged 55-70 years with acute or convalescent COVID-19.

The rearrangement joins TRBV5-6 to TRBJ2-7; 7 nucleotides line up with TRBD2. CDR3 length equals 16 residues. Germline CDR1 SGHDT, CDR2 YYEEEE. The trim removed 2 bases at V and 0 bases at J, leaving 8 bases unmatched. In DNA, the CDR3 is TGTGCCAGCAGCTTAAAGATAGCGGGCCCCTCCTACGAGCAGTACTTC. Protein: CASSLKIAGPSYEQYF.

The rearrangement links TRBV5-1 to TRBJ2-2, with 7 bases aligning to TRBD2. The CDR3 contains 18 residues. Germline V gives CDR1 SGHRS, CDR2 YFSETQ. The J segment lost 0 bases and the V segment lost 7 bases, leaving 15 bases of the junction unmatched. In DNA form, the CDR3 reads TGCGCCAGCGAAACCGGGACTATCCCATTCTCGAACACCGGGGAGCTGTTTTTT. As protein: CASETGTIPFSNTGELFF.

The chain employs TRBV25-1 and TRBJ1-1; no definite D call. The germline V gene encodes CDR1 MGHDK and CDR2 SYGVNS. The CDR3 loop spans 15 amino acids. V lost 1 base to trimming and J lost 1 base, with 10 bases between them. The CDR3: CASSESFGGNTEAFF. The CDR3 coding sequence is TGTGCCAGCAGTGAATCGTTCGGAGGGAACACTGAAGCTTTCTTT.

A single count supports this clone. The chain is built from TRBV9 and TRBJ2-3, with 12 bases lining up with TRBD2. The J segment lost 4 bases and the V segment lost 4 bases, leaving 10 bases of the junction unmatched. This CDR3 has 17 residues. Germline V gene sequence: CDR1 SGDLS, CDR2 YYNGEE. CDR3 residues: CASSLRLAGETADTQYF. CDR3 bases: TGTGCCAGCAGCCTTCGACTAGCGGGAGAGACCGCAGATACGCAGTATTTT.

J is TRBJ2-3 and V is TRBV7-6, with 13 bases lining up with TRBD2. The germline V gene has CDR1 SGHVS and CDR2 FNYEAQ. The CDR3 consists of 16 residues. The junction had 3 bases not matched to a gene; V was cut back by 0 bases and J by 6 bases. CDR3 region: CASSLALAGGPDTQYF. In DNA, the CDR3 is TGTGCCAGCAGCTTAGCACTAGCGGGAGGGCCGGATACGCAGTATTTT. Variable domain in full (rest from reference TRBV7-6 and TRBJ2-3): GAGVSQSPRYKVTKRGQDVALRCDPISGHVSLYWYRQALGQGPEFLTYFNYEAQQDKSGLPNDRFSAERPEGSISTLTIQRTEQRDSAMYRCASSLALAGGPDTQYFGPGTRLTVL.

The CDR3 DNA is TGTGCCAGCAGTCGGGGACAGGGGACGGGGAACACTGAAGCTTTCTTT. Amino acid sequence: CASSRGQGTGNTEAFF. The chain employs TRBV5-5 and TRBJ1-1; 10 bases agree with TRBD1. The trim removed 5 bases at V and 1 base at J, leaving 8 bases unmatched. This CDR3 region has 16 residues. CDR1 and CDR2 from the germline V gene are SGHKS and YYEKEE (reference sequence).

The genes are TRBV27 and TRBJ2-1; maybe TRBD1 (6 bases). V was shortened by 5 bases and J by 4 bases, with 15 bases between the two germline ends. Germline loops: CDR1 MNHEY, CDR2 SMNVEV (reference sequence). The CDR3 loop spans 15 amino acids. Here the CDR3 DNA reads TGTGCCAGCAGTCCTGTACTGGACAGATACAATGAGCAGTTCTTC. As protein: CASSPVLDRYNEQFF.

This clone has just one count. The chain is built from TRBV2 and TRBJ2-2; TRBD2 aligns across 7 bases. CDR3 size: 15 residues. The germline CDR1 and CDR2 sequences are SNHLY and FYNNEI. V lost 0 bases to trimming and J lost 8 bases; unmatched junction nucleotides: 6. The chain's CDR3 is CASSEALRGVGELFF. CDR3 DNA: TGTGCCAGCAGTGAAGCGCTTCGGGGGGTAGGGGAGCTGTTTTTT.

The chain combines TRBV27 with TRBJ2-7, with a possible D match to TRBD2 (6 bases). Trimming took 5 bases from V and 6 from J, leaving 20 bases between them. Germline V CDR1 and CDR2: MNHEY, SMNVEV (reference sequence). The CDR3 has 15 residues. The CDR3 bases are TGTGCCAGCAGTAGAAGGTCGGAGGGACTGGGCGAGCAGTACTTC. Protein product: CASSRRSEGLGEQYF.

CDR3 region: CATSRVRTGGGYEQYF. The DNA of the CDR3 is TGTGCCACCAGCAGAGTAAGGACAGGGGGTGGGTACGAGCAGTACTTC. The chain couples TRBV15 to TRBJ2-7; TRBD1 matches 10 bases. In germline, CDR1 is LNHNV, CDR2 YYDKDF (reference sequence). This CDR3 is built from 16 residues. The ends lost 1 base at V and 4 bases at J; junction bases unmatched: 7.